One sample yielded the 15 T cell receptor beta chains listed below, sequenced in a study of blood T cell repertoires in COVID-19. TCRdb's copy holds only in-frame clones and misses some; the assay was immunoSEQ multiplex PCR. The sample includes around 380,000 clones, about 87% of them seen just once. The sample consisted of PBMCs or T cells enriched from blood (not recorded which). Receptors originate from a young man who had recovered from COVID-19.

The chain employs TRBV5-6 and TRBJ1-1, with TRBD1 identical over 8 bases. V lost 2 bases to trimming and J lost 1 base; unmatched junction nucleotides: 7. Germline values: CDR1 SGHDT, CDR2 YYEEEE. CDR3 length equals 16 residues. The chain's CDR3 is CASSLGTGGQNTEAFF. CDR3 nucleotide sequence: TGTGCCAGCAGCTTAGGTACAGGGGGACAGAACACTGAAGCTTTCTTT.

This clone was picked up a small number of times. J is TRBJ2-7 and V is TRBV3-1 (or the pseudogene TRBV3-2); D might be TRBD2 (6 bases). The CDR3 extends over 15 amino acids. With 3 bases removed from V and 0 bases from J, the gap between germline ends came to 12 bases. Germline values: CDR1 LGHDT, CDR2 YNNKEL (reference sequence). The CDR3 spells CASSHTGLSSYEQYF. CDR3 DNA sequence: TGTGCCAGCAGCCACACGGGACTGAGCTCCTACGAGCAGTACTTC.

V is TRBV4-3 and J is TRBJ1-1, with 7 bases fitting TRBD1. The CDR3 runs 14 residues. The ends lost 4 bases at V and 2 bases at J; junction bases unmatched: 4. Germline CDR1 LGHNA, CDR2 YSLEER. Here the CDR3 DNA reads TGCGCCAGCAGCCGGGACAGCGGTAACACTGAAGCTTTCTTT. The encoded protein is CASSRDSGNTEAFF.

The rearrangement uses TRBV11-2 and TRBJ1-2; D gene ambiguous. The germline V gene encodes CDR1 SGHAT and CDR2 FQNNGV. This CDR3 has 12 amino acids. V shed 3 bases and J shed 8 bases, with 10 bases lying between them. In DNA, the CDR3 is TGTGCCAGCAGCTTCGAGGCTGGCGGCTACACCTTC. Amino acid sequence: CASSFEAGGYTF.

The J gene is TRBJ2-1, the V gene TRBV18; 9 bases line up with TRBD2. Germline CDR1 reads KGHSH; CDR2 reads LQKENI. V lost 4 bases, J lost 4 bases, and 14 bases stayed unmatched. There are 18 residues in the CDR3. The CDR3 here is CASSLLPSGGLSYNEQFF. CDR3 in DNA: TGTGCCAGCTCACTCCTGCCCAGCGGGGGGCTTTCTTACAATGAGCAGTTCTTC.

CDR3 DNA: TGTGCCAGCAGTAGGGGTGACAGGGCCCATGAGCAGTTCTTC. Amino acid sequence: CASSRGDRAHEQFF. This chain connects TRBV28 to TRBJ2-1; 7 bases agree with TRBD1. CDR1 is MDHEN and CDR2 is SYDVKM in the germline V gene. V dropped 5 bases and J dropped 8; count of bases not matched to a gene: 9. The CDR3 totals 14 residues.

The CDR3, as DNA: TGCAGTGCTAGTGTCGGGCTCCCCCTGGGACAGGGAACAGATACGCAGTATTTT. This translates into CSASVGLPLGQGTDTQYF. The rearrangement uses TRBV20-1 and TRBJ2-3; TRBD1 aligns across 9 bases. The CDR3 spans 18 residues. V lost 3 bases and J lost 3; bases outside the gene matches: 16. From germline, CDR1 is DFQATT and CDR2 SNEGSKA (reference sequence).

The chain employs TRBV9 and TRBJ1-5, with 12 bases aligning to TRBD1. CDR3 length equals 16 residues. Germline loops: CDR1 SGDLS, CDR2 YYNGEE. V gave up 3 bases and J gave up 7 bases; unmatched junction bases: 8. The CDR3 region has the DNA TGTGCCAGCAGCGCGCCGGGACAGGGGGCAGGGCAGCCCCAGCATTTT. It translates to CASSAPGQGAGQPQHF.

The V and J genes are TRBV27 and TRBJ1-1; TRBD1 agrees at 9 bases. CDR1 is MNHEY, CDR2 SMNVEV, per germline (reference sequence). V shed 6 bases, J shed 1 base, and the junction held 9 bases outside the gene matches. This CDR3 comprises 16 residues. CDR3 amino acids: CASRWTGDLSNTEAFF. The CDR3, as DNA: TGTGCCAGCAGGTGGACAGGGGATCTTTCGAACACTGAAGCTTTCTTT.

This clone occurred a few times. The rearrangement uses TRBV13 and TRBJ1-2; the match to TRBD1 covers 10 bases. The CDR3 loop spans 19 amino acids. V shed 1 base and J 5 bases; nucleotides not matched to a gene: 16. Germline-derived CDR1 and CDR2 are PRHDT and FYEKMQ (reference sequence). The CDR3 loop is CASSLAEATFAGQGYGYTF. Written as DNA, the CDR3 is TGTGCCAGCAGCTTAGCTGAGGCCACATTTGCGGGACAGGGGTATGGCTACACCTTC.

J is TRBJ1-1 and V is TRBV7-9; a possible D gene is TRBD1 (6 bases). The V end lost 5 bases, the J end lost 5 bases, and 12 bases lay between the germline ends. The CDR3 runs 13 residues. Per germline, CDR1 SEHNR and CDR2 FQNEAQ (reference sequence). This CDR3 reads CASSPQGWTEAFF. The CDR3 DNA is TGTGCCAGCAGCCCACAGGGCTGGACTGAAGCTTTCTTT.

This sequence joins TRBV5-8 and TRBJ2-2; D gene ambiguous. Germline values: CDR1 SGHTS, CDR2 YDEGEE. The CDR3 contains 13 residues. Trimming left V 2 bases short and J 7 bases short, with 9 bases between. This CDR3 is CASSLTRSGELFF. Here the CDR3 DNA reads TGTGCCAGCAGCTTAACACGGAGCGGGGAGCTGTTTTTT.

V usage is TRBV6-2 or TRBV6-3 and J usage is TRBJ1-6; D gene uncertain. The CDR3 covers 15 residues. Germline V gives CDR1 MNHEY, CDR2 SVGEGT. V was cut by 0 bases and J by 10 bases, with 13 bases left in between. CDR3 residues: CASSYSSGSTSPLHF. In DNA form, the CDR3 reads TGTGCCAGCAGTTACTCGTCAGGATCGACATCACCCCTCCACTTT.

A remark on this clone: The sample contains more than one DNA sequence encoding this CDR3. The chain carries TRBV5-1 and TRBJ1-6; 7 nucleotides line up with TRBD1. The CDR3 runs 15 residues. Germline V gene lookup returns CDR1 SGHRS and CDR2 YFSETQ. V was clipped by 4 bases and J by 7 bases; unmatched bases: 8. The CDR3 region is CASSPRTGGNSPLHF. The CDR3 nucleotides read TGCGCCAGCAGCCCCCGGACAGGAGGGAATTCACCCCTCCACTTT.

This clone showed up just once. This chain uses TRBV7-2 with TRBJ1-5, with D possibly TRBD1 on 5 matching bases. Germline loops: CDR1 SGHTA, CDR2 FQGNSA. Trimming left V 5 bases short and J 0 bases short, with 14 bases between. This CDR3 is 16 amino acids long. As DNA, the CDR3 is TGTGCCAGCAGCCCGTCTCGGGGACTTAGCAATCAGCCCCAGCATTTT. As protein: CASSPSRGLSNQPQHF.